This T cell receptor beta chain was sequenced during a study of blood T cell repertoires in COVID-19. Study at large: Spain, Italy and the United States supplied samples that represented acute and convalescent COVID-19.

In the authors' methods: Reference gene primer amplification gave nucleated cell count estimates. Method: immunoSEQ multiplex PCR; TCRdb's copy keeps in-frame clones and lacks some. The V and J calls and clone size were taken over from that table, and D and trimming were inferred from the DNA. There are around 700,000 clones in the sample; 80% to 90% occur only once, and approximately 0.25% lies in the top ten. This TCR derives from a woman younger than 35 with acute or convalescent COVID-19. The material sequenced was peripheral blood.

CDR3 in amino acids: CASSHLLVTGELFF. CDR3 coding DNA: TGCGCCAGCAGCCACCTACTGGTCACCGGGGAGCTGTTTTTT. The V gene is TRBV4-1, the J gene TRBJ2-2; unclear D gene. Per germline, CDR1 MGHRA and CDR2 YSYEKL. The CDR3 sequence is 14 residues long. Trimming cost V 3 bases and J 4 bases, with 9 bases left between them.